The clone carrying this T cell receptor (beta chain) was found a few times. Its specificity is unknown. The CDR3 runs 18 residues. V dropped 2 bases and J dropped 1; count of bases not matched to a gene: 10. The study recruited healthy Caucasian donors from Russia who were aged roughly 6 to 95. The data belong to a study of blood T cells in healthy people across ages. General observations from the study: Long-lived and aged donors differed, with more naive CD4+ cells and higher diversity in the long-lived.

For the second PCR, which ran for about 7 to 11 cycles, a sample-barcoded 5' primer and a J-beta primer mix were used. A single record per CDR3 protein comes from TCRdb applying MiXCR to the 5' RACE reads. The table lists over 600,000 distinct CDR3 sequences, over 20% of them singletons. This TCR was recovered from a man in his 70s in good health. The chain has TRBV12-3 or TRBV12-4 and TRBJ2-1; 8 bases align to TRBD2. The sample taken for sequencing was blood. CDR3 nucleotides: TGTGCCAGCAGTTTACGGCGGGGGGTACTGGGGTCCTACAATGAGCAGTTCTTC. As protein: CASSLRRGVLGSYNEQFF.